The entry below describes one T cell receptor (beta chain). Original methodology: Estimation of nucleated cell counts relied on the amplification of reference gene primers. The protocol was immunoSEQ multiplex PCR, while the TCRdb copy is restricted to in-frame clones and leaves out a portion. Clonal size and the V and J genes are those of that table, whereas D and trimming came from the DNA. The sample includes some 83,000 clones, about 88% of them seen just once. This sample stems from a study of blood T cell repertoires in COVID-19. Study summary: COVID-19 samples collected from the United States, Italy and Spain covered acute and convalescent phases. PBMCs, B-cell-depleted T cells, or T cells provided the cDNA or gDNA that made up the material.

This CDR3 has 14 amino acids. The germline V gene has CDR1 SGHRS and CDR2 YFSETQ. Deletions cut 3 bases from V and 8 bases from J, with 17 bases between. This chain uses TRBV5-1 with TRBJ2-5, with D uncertain. The source is a man aged 80 or over with active or convalescent COVID-19. Sample: peripheral blood. The CDR3 sequence: CASSYPGSPDTQYF. Written as DNA, the CDR3 is TGCGCCAGCAGCTACCCAGGCTCCCCGGATACCCAGTACTTC.